The 9 T cell receptor beta chains given below trace back to one sample, sequenced in a study of regulatory T cells in long-lasting Graves disease. The time point: newly diagnosed GD, antithyroid drugs for less than 3 months. From RNA extracted from PBMCs, the TCR library was made. Arm-PCR with iRepertoire HTBI primers amplified the CDR3 regions for these TCR beta libraries. TCRdb re-called the multiplex PCR reads through MiXCR, storing one row per CDR3 protein. The profile shows 500,000 to 700,000 distinct CDR3 sequences, approximately 15% of them singletons. This sample also appeared in a second study, on T cells in Graves' hyperthyroidism and ophthalmopathy.

The material was peripheral blood mononuclear cells (PBMCs), obtained at new diagnosis, from a patient treated with antithyroid drugs. The receptors derive from a woman in her 30s with Graves disease.

In this sample, this clonotype turned up a few times. This chain uses TRBV28 with TRBJ2-1, with 9 bases aligning to TRBD1. CDR1 MDHEN and CDR2 SYDVKM come from the germline V gene. The CDR3 has 16 amino acids. With V trimmed by 7 bases and J by 6 bases, 13 bases remained unmatched. CDR3 sequence: CASIPTGTGSSNEQFF. CDR3 nucleotides: TGTGCCAGCATCCCGACCGGGACAGGGAGTAGCAATGAGCAGTTCTTC. Full variable domain (missing parts from reference TRBV28 and TRBJ2-1): DVKVTQSSRYLVKRTGEKVFLECVQDMDHENMFWYRQDPGLGLRLIYFSYDVKMKEKGDIPEGYSVSREKKERFSLILESASTNQTSMYLCASIPTGTGSSNEQFFGPGTRLTVL.

This clonotype was counted ten times or more. The rearrangement uses TRBV6-2 or TRBV6-3 and TRBJ2-7; tentative D call: TRBD2 (6 bases). The germline V and J ends were trimmed by 6 bases and 1 base, with 16 bases remaining between them. Germline CDR1 MNHEY, CDR2 SVGEGT. This CDR3 has 15 residues. The CDR3 spells CASSVVVAESYEQYF. CDR3 coding DNA: TGTGCCAGCAGCGTGGTGGTAGCGGAGTCCTACGAGCAGTACTTC.

The rearrangement joins TRBV29-1 to TRBJ1-2; no clear D gene. Germline V gene lookup returns CDR1 SQVTM and CDR2 ANQGSEA. The CDR3 consists of 12 residues. The V gene lost 3 bases and the J gene lost 1 base, with 6 bases spanning the gap. The CDR3: CSVEGINYGYTF. The CDR3 DNA reads TGCAGCGTTGAGGGGATTAACTATGGCTACACCTTC.

A few counts support this clonotype. The J gene is TRBJ2-4, the V gene TRBV6-1; 8 bases align to TRBD1. CDR1 is MNHNS and CDR2 is SASEGT in the germline V gene. This CDR3 spans 14 amino acids. Trimming removed 6 bases from V and 1 base from J; junction bases left unmatched: 2. CDR3 loop: CASSQGAAKNIQYF. The CDR3, as DNA: TGTGCCAGCAGCCAGGGGGCGGCCAAAAACATTCAGTACTTC.

This clonotype was counted a few times. This chain links TRBV28 with TRBJ1-1; no clear D gene. Trimming removed 4 bases from V and 7 bases from J, with 19 bases in between. Per the germline V gene, CDR1 is MDHEN and CDR2 is SYDVKM. There are 15 residues in the CDR3. The CDR3 DNA reads TGTGCCAGCAGTTCGACGGTGAAGGGTTCGCATGAAGCTTTCTTT. Its protein product is CASSSTVKGSHEAFF.

The chain links TRBV9 to TRBJ2-7, with D tentatively TRBD1 or TRBD2 (5 bases each). The germline V and J ends were trimmed by 4 bases and 0 bases, with 11 bases remaining between them. Germline V gene data show CDR1 as SGDLS and CDR2 as YYNGEE. The CDR3 length is 14 residues. DNA for the CDR3: TGTGCCAGCAGCCAGGGACCGACCTCCTACGAGCAGTACTTC. Amino acids: CASSQGPTSYEQYF.

This clonotype was seen only a few times. The chain uses TRBV24-1 and TRBJ2-1; 9 positions match TRBD2. Germline assignment: CDR1 KGHDR and CDR2 SFDVKD. The CDR3 has 17 amino acids. V lost 5 bases and J lost 0; bases outside the gene matches: 7. CDR3 in DNA: TGTGCCACCAGTGGAATGACTAGCGGTAGCTCCTACAATGAGCAGTTCTTC. Encoded protein: CATSGMTSGSSYNEQFF.

In its sample, this clonotype was seen many times. V gene TRBV2 combines with J gene TRBJ1-1; D is unclear. The germline V gene has CDR1 SNHLY and CDR2 FYNNEI. With 8 bases removed from V and 2 bases from J, the gap between germline ends came to 9 bases. The CDR3 sequence is 12 residues long. The CDR3 DNA sequence: TGTGCCAGCCTAGTGGAAAACACTGAAGCTTTCTTT. It specifies CASLVENTEAFF.

This clonotype was observed at least ten times. The DNA for the CDR3 is TGTGCCAGCAGTACACGCCATTTAGGCAGGGGCCACAATGAGCAGTTCTTC. It encodes CASSTRHLGRGHNEQFF. This chain joins TRBV27 and TRBJ2-1; D might be TRBD1 (6 bases). The CDR3 sequence is 17 residues long. Per the germline V gene, CDR1 is MNHEY and CDR2 is SMNVEV (reference sequence). V was shortened by 5 bases and J by 5 bases, with 22 bases between the two germline ends.